These T cell receptor beta chains were read from a single sample in a study of blood T cell repertoires in COVID-19. Profiled with immunoSEQ multiplex PCR; TCRdb holds only in-frame clones, not every one. The sample shows a few hundred thousand clones, 90% of them seen only once. Material: PBMCs or T cells enriched from blood (not recorded which). The source of these receptors is a man aged 25 to 40 who had been exposed to COVID-19. Both conserved end residues are part of each CDR3. Fields, in order: clone size, V gene, D gene, J gene, CDR3 DNA, CDR3 protein. D genes are given only for firm matches. Rows give clone size only sometimes, using once, few, many, or a class for an expanded clone.

>NA|TRBV7-2|NA|TRBJ2-3
TGTGCCAGCAGCTTACGGACACTGAGCACAGATACGCAGTATTTT
CASSLRTLSTDTQYF
>once|TRBV19|TRBD2|TRBJ2-5
TGTGCCAGTAGTCCCCAGACTAGCGGGGGGAGCAGGGACCAGTACTTC
CASSPQTSGGSRDQYF
>NA|TRBV18|TRBD1|TRBJ1-2
TGTGCCAGCTCACCGCCCCCGGGACAGACTAACTATGGCTACACCTTC
CASSPPPGQTNYGYTF
>NA|TRBV11-1|NA|TRBJ2-1
TGTGCCAGCAGCCCTTTAAAGTTCGTGGGGGCCCATGAGCAGTTCTTC
CASSPLKFVGAHEQFF
>NA|TRBV27|NA|TRBJ1-2
TGTGCCAGCAGTTTATCGGAGGGGACGGGTGGCTACACCTTC
CASSLSEGTGGYTF
>NA|TRBV5-1|TRBD2|TRBJ2-3
TGCGCCAGCAGCTACCTTAGCGGGCACCTTTCTAGCACAGATACGCAGTATTTT
CASSYLSGHLSSTDTQYF
>NA|TRBV3-1/TRBV3-2|TRBD2|TRBJ2-7
TGTGCCAGCAGCAGACTAGCGGGGGGGCTCTACGAGCAGTACTTC
CASSRLAGGLYEQYF
>NA|TRBV11-2|TRBD1|TRBJ2-5
TGTGCCAGCAGCTTAATTGTGACAGGGGGGCAAGAGACCCAGTACTTC
CASSLIVTGGQETQYF
>NA|TRBV19|NA|TRBJ2-3
TGTGCCAGATCCACAGGGACAGATACGCAGTATTTT
CARSTGTDTQYF
>NA|TRBV11-2|NA|TRBJ1-1
TGTGCCAGCAGCTTGGCACGGGGGATCACTGAAGCTTTCTTT
CASSLARGITEAFF
>NA|TRBV9|NA|TRBJ2-2
TGTGCCAGCAGCCCGGGACAGAACACCGGGGAGCTGTTTTTT
CASSPGQNTGELFF
>NA|TRBV7-2|TRBD2|TRBJ2-3
TGTGCCAGCAGCTGGACTAGCGCAGATACGCAGTATTTT
CASSWTSADTQYF
>NA|TRBV19|NA|TRBJ1-2
TGTGCCAGTAGAGGACAATTCTATGGCTACACCTTC
CASRGQFYGYTF
>NA|TRBV27|NA|TRBJ1-2
TGTGCCAGCAGTTTAGGGGCGGGGACTGGCGGCTACACCTTC
CASSLGAGTGGYTF
>NA|TRBV10-2|TRBD1|TRBJ1-5
TGCGCCAGCAGTGCCCCTGACAGGGATCAGCCCCAGCATTTT
CASSAPDRDQPQHF
>NA|TRBV3-1/TRBV3-2|TRBD1|TRBJ2-7
TGTGCCAGCAGCCAAGACTACAGGGGGTACGAGCAGTACTTC
CASSQDYRGYEQYF
>NA|TRBV7-9|TRBD1|TRBJ2-7
TGTGCCAGCAGCCGGGGGACAGGGGCCTTTTCAGTCTACGAGCAGTACTTC
CASSRGTGAFSVYEQYF
>NA|TRBV19|TRBD2|TRBJ2-1
TGTGCCAGTAGTAGCAGCGGGGGGGACTCCCCCCGGTTCTTC
CASSSSGGDSPRFF
>NA|TRBV6-6|TRBD1|TRBJ1-5
TGTGCCAGCAGTCCTCGTGCAGGGGGCGCCGGCAATCAGCCCCAGCATTTT
CASSPRAGGAGNQPQHF
>NA|TRBV12-1|NA|TRBJ2-1
TGTGCCAGCAGCCCCCAGGGAGCGGGGAGACGGGGTGAGCAGTTCTTC
CASSPQGAGRRGEQFF
>NA|TRBV5-1|NA|TRBJ2-2
TGCGCCAGCAGCTTGACAGTTACTCCGAACACCGGGGAGCTGTTTTTT
CASSLTVTPNTGELFF
>NA|TRBV7-9|TRBD1|TRBJ2-5
TGTGCCAGCAGCAACGGACAGGGGAGGGTTTTTGAGACCCAGTACTTC
CASSNGQGRVFETQYF
>once|TRBV29-1|TRBD1|TRBJ2-7
TGCAGCGATACGACAGGGAACGAGCAGTACTTC
CSDTTGNEQYF
>once|TRBV11-2|NA|TRBJ2-5
TGTGCCAGCAGTCTGGCTCGAGGGGAGACCCAGTACTTC
CASSLARGETQYF
>NA|TRBV12-3/TRBV12-4|NA|TRBJ2-1
TGTGCCAGCAGTTTCGGGTTTTTCAATGAGCAGTTCTTC
CASSFGFFNEQFF
>NA|TRBV6-5|TRBD1|TRBJ2-3
TGTGCCAGCAGGGCGACAGGGAAGACAGATACGCAGTATTTT
CASRATGKTDTQYF
>NA|TRBV25-1|NA|TRBJ2-7
TGTGCCAGCAGTGAGACTCATACAGGCGAGCAGTACTTC
CASSETHTGEQYF
>NA|TRBV23-1|TRBD1|TRBJ1-6
TGCGCCAGCAAGACCACCGGGACAGGGCATTCACCCCTCCACTTT
CASKTTGTGHSPLHF
>NA|TRBV5-8|NA|TRBJ2-5
TGTGCCAGCAGCTTTACTAGTAAAGAGACCCAGTACTTC
CASSFTSKETQYF
>NA|TRBV20-1|NA|TRBJ2-4
TGCAGTGCTTACAAATTAAACATTCAGTACTTC
CSAYKLNIQYF
>NA|TRBV6-5|NA|TRBJ2-7
TGTGCCAGCAGGGCAGGTTGGACCTACGAGCAGTACTTC
CASRAGWTYEQYF
>NA|TRBV25-1|NA|TRBJ1-6
TGTGCCACCCGACAGATTAATTCACCCCTCCACTTT
CATRQINSPLHF
>few|TRBV29-1|NA|TRBJ1-2
TGCAGCGTCCCCCCCCAGGAATATGGCTACACCTTC
CSVPPQEYGYTF
>NA|TRBV6-6|NA|TRBJ2-3
TGTGCCAGCAGTTACTCGGTTCGGACAGATACGCAGTATTTT
CASSYSVRTDTQYF
>NA|TRBV28|NA|TRBJ1-5
TGTGCCAGCAGTTTCACCGACAGGTTTCAGCCCCAGCATTTT
CASSFTDRFQPQHF
>NA|TRBV11-2|TRBD1|TRBJ2-3
TGTGCCAGCAGCTCGGGACAGACCACAGATACGCAGTATTTT
CASSSGQTTDTQYF
>NA|TRBV7-3|TRBD2|TRBJ2-3
TGTGCCAGCAGCTATGGGACTAGCGGGGGGGCCACAGATACGCAGTATTTT
CASSYGTSGGATDTQYF
>once|TRBV13|TRBD1|TRBJ2-3
TGTGCCAGCAGGGCCCGGGACAGAGACACAGATACGCAGTATTTT
CASRARDRDTDTQYF
>NA|TRBV30|NA|TRBJ2-1
TGTGCCTGGAAACCGAGGGGGGGGCTCGGGGGCAATGAGCAGTTCTTC
CAWKPRGGLGGNEQFF
>NA|TRBV7-9|NA|TRBJ1-1
TGTGCCAGCAGCCAGAAGGGGAATACTGAAGCTTTCTTT
CASSQKGNTEAFF